This entry lists 8 T cell receptor beta chains sequenced from one sample in a study of T-cell memory formation after mild COVID-19. Via MiXCR, TCRdb re-called the 5' RACE reads, giving one row per CDR3 protein. The table shows over 50,000 distinct CDR3 sequences, with over 8.5% occurring only once. Sequencing was done on a sample of PBMCs or a T cell subset sorted from them (not recorded which). All receptors derive from an adult woman who had mild COVID-19 (a few samples of this study predate the infection). Cell type and time point are not known.

There are a few counts of this clonotype. The chain links TRBV3-1 to TRBJ2-3; maybe TRBD2 (6 bases). The germline V gene encodes CDR1 LGHDT and CDR2 YNNKEL (reference sequence). V was clipped by 0 bases and J by 0 bases, with 13 bases between them. CDR3 length: 17 amino acids. The CDR3, as DNA: TGTGCCAGCAGCCAAGAGCGGCTCGGGACTAGCACAGATACGCAGTATTTT. It encodes CASSQERLGTSTDTQYF.

The V gene is TRBV20-1, the J gene TRBJ2-1; TRBD2 might be the D (6 bases). Germline V CDR1 and CDR2: DFQATT, SNEGSKA (reference sequence). There are 16 residues in the CDR3. The V gene lost 6 bases and the J gene lost 0 bases, with 18 bases spanning the gap. The CDR3 DNA follows: TGCAGTGCATTCCTCTTGGAGGGTAGCTCCTACAATGAGCAGTTCTTC. Its protein product is CSAFLLEGSSYNEQFF.

This clonotype appeared a few times. The V call is TRBV30, the J call TRBJ1-1; 7 nucleotides agree with TRBD1. The V and J ends lost 3 bases and 3 bases, in that order; junction bases with no gene match: 7. Germline V gives CDR1 GTSNPN, CDR2 SVGIG (reference sequence). The CDR3 is made up of 14 amino acids. This chain's CDR3 is CAWSQGGSDTEAFF. CDR3 DNA sequence: TGTGCCTGGAGCCAAGGGGGCTCGGACACTGAAGCTTTCTTT.

The CDR3 loop reads CASSYRLAGGPEQFF. The CDR3 DNA sequence: TGTGCCAGCAGCTATCGGCTAGCGGGAGGACCTGAGCAGTTCTTC. The gene calls are TRBV11-3 and TRBJ2-1, with 11 bases lining up with TRBD2. Germline trimming cut 4 bases from V and 9 bases from J; bases unmatched to any gene: 8. The CDR3 has 15 residues. Germline CDR1 and CDR2: SGHNT and YENEEA.

This clonotype was observed a handful of times. The CDR3: CASSWDGEVYGYTF. CDR3 nucleotide sequence: TGTGCCAGCAGCTGGGACGGTGAGGTCTATGGCTACACCTTC. V usage is TRBV7-9 and J usage is TRBJ1-2, with D tentatively TRBD1 (5 bases). CDR1 is SEHNR, CDR2 FQNEAQ, per germline (reference sequence). This CDR3 has 14 residues. V shed 4 bases and J shed 4 bases, with 13 bases lying between them. Variable domain in full (rest from reference TRBV7-9 and TRBJ1-2): DTGVSQNPRHKITKRGQNVTFRCDPISEHNRLYWYRQTLGQGPEFLTYFQNEAQLEKSRLLSDRFSAERPKGSFSTLEIQRTEQGDSAMYLCASSWDGEVYGYTFGSGTRLTVV.

The chain recombines TRBV9 with TRBJ2-1; 8 bases fit TRBD1. The CDR3 is 15 amino acids. With 1 base clipped from V and 5 bases from J, the junction kept 5 bases outside the gene matches. Germline V gives CDR1 SGDLS, CDR2 YYNGEE. The CDR3 nucleotides are TGTGCCAGCAGCGTAAGACAGGGGAGTGACAATGAGCAGTTCTTC. Translated: CASSVRQGSDNEQFF.

This clonotype was picked up a small number of times. The CDR3 reads CASSRDYGTDTQYF. The DNA of the CDR3 is TGTGCCAGCAGCAGGGACTACGGCACAGATACGCAGTATTTT. The genes are TRBV5-4 and TRBJ2-3; 7 positions match TRBD2. The V gene's germline CDR1 is SGHNT and CDR2 YYREEE (reference sequence). CDR3 size: 14 residues. V trimming: 4 bases; J trimming: 1 base; junction bases outside the gene matches: 3. Combining the CDR3 with reference TRBV5-4 and TRBJ2-3 gives the whole variable domain ETGVTQSPTHLIKTRGQQVTLRCSSQSGHNTVSWYQQALGQGPQFIFQYYREEENGRGNFPPRFSGLQFPNYSSELNVNALELDDSALYLCASSRDYGTDTQYFGPGTRLTVL.

This clonotype has a handful of counts. The V and J genes are TRBV7-2 and TRBJ1-6; TRBD1 might be the D (5 bases). This CDR3 is built from 21 residues. The V gene's germline CDR1 is SGHTA and CDR2 FQGNSA. Trimming took off 1 base at V and 0 bases at J, with 22 bases between the two ends. CDR3 loop: CASSLVQGRLISSSYNSPLHF. The CDR3 nucleotides are TGTGCCAGCAGCTTAGTTCAGGGACGGCTGATTTCGAGCTCCTATAATTCACCCCTCCACTTT. Drawing the rest from reference TRBV7-2 and TRBJ1-6, the complete variable domain is GAGVSQSPSNKVTEKGKDVELRCDPISGHTALYWYRQSLGQGLEFLIYFQGNSAPDKSGLPSDRFSAERTGGSVSTLTIQRTQQEDSAVYLCASSLVQGRLISSSYNSPLHFGNGTRLTVT.